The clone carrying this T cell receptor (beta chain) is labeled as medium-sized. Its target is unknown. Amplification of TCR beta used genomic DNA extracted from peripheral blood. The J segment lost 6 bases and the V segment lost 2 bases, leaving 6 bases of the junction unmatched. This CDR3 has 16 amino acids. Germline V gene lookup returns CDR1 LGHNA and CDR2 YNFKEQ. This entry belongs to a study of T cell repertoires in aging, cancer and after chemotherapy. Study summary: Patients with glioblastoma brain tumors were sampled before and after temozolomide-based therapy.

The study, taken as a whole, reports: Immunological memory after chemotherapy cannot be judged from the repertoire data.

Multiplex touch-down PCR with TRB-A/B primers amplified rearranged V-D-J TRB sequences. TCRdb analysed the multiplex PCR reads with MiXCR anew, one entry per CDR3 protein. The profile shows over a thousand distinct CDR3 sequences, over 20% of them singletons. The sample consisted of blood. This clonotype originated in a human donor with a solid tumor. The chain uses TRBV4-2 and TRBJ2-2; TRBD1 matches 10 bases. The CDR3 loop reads CASSQSDRGRSGELFF. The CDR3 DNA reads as TGTGCCAGCAGCCAATCCGACAGGGGGCGGTCCGGGGAGCTGTTTTTT.